What follows describes a single T cell receptor (beta chain). This specimen comes from a study of Ad26.COV2.S vaccination and SARS-CoV-2 variants. Turning to the study itself: Administration of Ad26.COV2.S was intramuscular, either once or twice 56 days apart.

The treatment here: 15 to 20 received Ad26.COV2.S at low or high dose, single or two shots; about five received placebo; per-sample allocation not given. Specimen acquisition occurred on day 63 following the initial vaccine or placebo injection. The data were produced by immunoSEQ multiplex PCR, yet TCRdb's version contains in-frame clones alone and is incomplete. The table records about 400,000 clones, approximately 90% of them present only once. Germline-derived CDR1 and CDR2 are SEHNR and FQNEAQ (reference sequence). The length of the CDR3 is 13 residues. The V and J ends lost 3 bases and 6 bases respectively, with 12 bases between them.

This sequence joins TRBV7-9 and TRBJ2-7; D may be TRBD1 (5 bases). This clonotype originated in a person between 18 and 60 years old who received the Ad26.COV2.S COVID-19 vaccine or a placebo. The sample here was peripheral blood, taken in a trial of Ad26.COV2.S vaccine versus placebo. The CDR3 region is CASSFPGPGEQYF. In DNA form, the CDR3 reads TGTGCCAGCAGCTTCCCAGGGCCTGGCGAGCAGTACTTC.